The source of this TCR beta chain is a study of blood T cells in healthy people across ages. Points from the study as a whole: Roughly linearly, TCR beta diversity per million T cells fell as age increased. Reliance upon unsorted PBMCs precluded definitive naive versus antigen-experienced comparison. Researchers report that TCR beta diversity correlated strongly with naive T cell percentage.

Total RNA, at least 5.5 micrograms per sample, came from PBMCs. As concerns this clonotype: As yet, its antigen is unknown.

Primed by a sample-barcoded 5' primer and a J-beta primer mix, a second PCR proceeded for about 6 to 11 cycles. TCRdb used MiXCR to reprocess the 5' RACE reads, holding one entry per CDR3 protein. Found here are about 680,000 distinct CDR3 sequences, around 49% of them singletons; the top ten hold around 32%. V lost 1 base to trimming and J lost 1 base; unmatched junction nucleotides: 4. This CDR3 comprises 17 residues. The chain joins TRBV12-3 or TRBV12-4 to TRBJ2-4; 10 bases map to TRBD1. The sequenced material came from blood. This sequence originates from a woman aged 55-69 years in good health. The CDR3 DNA sequence: TGTGCCAGCAGTTTAGGCGGGGGACAGGGGGCCAAAAACATTCAGTACTTC. Encoded protein: CASSLGGGQGAKNIQYF.